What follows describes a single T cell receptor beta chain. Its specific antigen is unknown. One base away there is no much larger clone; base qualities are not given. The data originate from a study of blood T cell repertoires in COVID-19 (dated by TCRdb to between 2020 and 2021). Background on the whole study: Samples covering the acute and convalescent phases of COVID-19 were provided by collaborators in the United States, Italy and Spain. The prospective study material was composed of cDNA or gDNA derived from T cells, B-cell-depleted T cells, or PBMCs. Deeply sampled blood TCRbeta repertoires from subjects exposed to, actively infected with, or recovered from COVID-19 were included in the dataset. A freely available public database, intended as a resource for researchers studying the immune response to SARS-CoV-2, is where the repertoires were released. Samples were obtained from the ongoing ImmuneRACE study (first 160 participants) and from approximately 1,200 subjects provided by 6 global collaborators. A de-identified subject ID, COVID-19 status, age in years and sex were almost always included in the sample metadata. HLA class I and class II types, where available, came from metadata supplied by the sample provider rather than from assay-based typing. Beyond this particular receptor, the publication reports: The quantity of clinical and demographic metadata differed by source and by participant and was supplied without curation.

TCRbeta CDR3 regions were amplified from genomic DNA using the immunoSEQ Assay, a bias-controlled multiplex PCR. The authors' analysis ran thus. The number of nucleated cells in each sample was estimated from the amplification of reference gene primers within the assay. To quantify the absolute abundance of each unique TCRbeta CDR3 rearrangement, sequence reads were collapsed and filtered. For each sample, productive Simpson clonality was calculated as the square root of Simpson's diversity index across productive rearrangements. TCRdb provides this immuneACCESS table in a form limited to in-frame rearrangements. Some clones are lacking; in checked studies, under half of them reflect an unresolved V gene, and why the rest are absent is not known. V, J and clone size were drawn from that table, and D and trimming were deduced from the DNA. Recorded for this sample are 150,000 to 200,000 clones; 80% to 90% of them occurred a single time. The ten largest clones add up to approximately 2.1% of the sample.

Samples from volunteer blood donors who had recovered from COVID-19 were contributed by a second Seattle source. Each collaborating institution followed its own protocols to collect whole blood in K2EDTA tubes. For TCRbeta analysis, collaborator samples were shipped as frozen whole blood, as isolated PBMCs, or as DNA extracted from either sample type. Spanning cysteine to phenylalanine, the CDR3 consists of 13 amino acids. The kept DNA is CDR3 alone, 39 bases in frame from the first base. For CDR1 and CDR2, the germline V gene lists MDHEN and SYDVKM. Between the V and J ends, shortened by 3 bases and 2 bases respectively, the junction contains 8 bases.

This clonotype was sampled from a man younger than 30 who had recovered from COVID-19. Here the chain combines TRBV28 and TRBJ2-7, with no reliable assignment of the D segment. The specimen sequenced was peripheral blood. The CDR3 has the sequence CASSLGWPYEQYF. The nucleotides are TGTGCCAGCAGTTTGGGCTGGCCCTACGAGCAGTACTTC.